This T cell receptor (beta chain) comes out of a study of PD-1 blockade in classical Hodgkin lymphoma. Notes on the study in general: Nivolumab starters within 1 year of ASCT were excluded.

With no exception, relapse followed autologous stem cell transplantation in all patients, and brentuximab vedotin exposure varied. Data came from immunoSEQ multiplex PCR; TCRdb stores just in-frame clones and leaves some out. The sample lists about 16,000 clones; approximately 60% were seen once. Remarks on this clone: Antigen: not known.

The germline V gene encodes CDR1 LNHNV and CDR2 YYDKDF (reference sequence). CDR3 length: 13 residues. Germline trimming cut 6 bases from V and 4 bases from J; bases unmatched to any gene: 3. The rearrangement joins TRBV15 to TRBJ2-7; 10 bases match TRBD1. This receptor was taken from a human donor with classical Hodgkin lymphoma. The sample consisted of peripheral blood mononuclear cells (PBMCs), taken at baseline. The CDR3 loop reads CATSQDRGYEQYF. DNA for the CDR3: TGTGCCACCAGTCAGGACAGGGGGTACGAGCAGTACTTC.